The present entry profiles one T cell receptor beta chain with its context. This clone was recorded only once. Its binding antigen is unknown. Per-base quality was not reported, and no clone a single base away is much larger than it. The receptor library was made with the immunoSEQ multiplex PCR assay. For the multiplex PCR, a mixture combining 60 forward primers for TCR Vbeta segments and 13 reverse primers for TCR Jbeta segments was used. The CDR3 region of rearranged TCR beta genes was amplified from genomic DNA with a multiplex PCR assay. The Illumina HiSeq System was used to sequence the amplified TCR beta libraries as 87-base-pair reads. Turning to the authors' computational methods: A later analysis tallied roughly 76 million unique TCR beta chains across the roughly 610 repertoires, and about 12 million of those chains were shared by two or more donors. A nearest-neighbor algorithm error-corrected the raw reads and collapsed the reads into unique sequences, merging closely related sequences to remove PCR and sequencing errors. V, D and J gene segments were assigned by aligning CDR3 sequences to IMGT reference sequences. For a sequence to be retained, at least a six-nucleotide match to both a V gene segment and a J gene segment was required. A rearrangement counted as productive if the CDR3 had no stop codons and remained in frame with V and J, and every other rearrangement counted as non-productive. CDR3 was defined according to IMGT convention as the region running from the second conserved V-encoded cysteine to the conserved J-encoded phenylalanine. In an earlier analysis of around 540 of the donors, sequences lacking an unambiguous match to a single V gene segment were excluded. An earlier analysis of several hundred of the donors called V segments functional above 56.7% productive rearrangements and segregating when the between-donor standard deviation exceeded 5%. A statistical classification framework was developed to diagnose cytomegalovirus status using the catalog of TCR beta chain sequences. In a later analysis, V and J genes were assigned by comparing TCR nucleotide sequences against IMGT/GENE-DB human TR gene sequences. A later analysis assigned CDR3 sequences and most-parsimonious VDJ recombination scenarios with the TCRdist pipeline. In a later analysis, each TCR beta chain was defined by its CDR3 amino acid sequence together with its V-gene family, and reads lacking a unique V-gene family were excluded. In a later analysis, 500 to 700 highly shared, low-generation-probability nucleotide sequences were removed to address suspected cross-contamination and a sequencing artifact. A later analysis calculated a clonal expansion index for each public chain from normalized within-repertoire ranks of inferred template counts. In a later analysis, generation probabilities were computed with a VDJ recombination model fitted to out-of-frame rearrangements, and the resulting probabilities were checked against IGoR. In a later analysis, hypergeometric tests were used to score TCR-TCR, TCR-HLA and TCR-CMV co-occurrence, with a repertoire-size bias correction applied to TCR pairs. False discovery rates were estimated in a later analysis by permuting HLA or CMV assignments 20 times. In a later analysis, co-occurring TCRs were grouped using DBSCAN, and TCRdist sequence similarity was added for clustering within HLA-allele-positive subsets. Repertoires with fewer than 30,000 or more than 120,000 public chains, plus five repertoires with anomalous nucleotide sharing, were excluded from co-occurrence clustering. TCRdb re-hosts the immuneACCESS table, in-frame sequences only. Its copies lack some clones; in the studies checked, an unresolved V gene accounts for under half of them, and the cause for the rest is not known. V and J calls and clone size are those listed in that table; D and trimming were worked out from the DNA. Across this sample there are 95,000 to 150,000 clones, with 65% to 80% seen only once. Clones ranked in the top ten supply roughly 3% of the sample.

This record belongs to a study of cytomegalovirus exposure and HLA in healthy donors (dated by TCRdb to about 2017). About the study as a whole: An earlier analysis of roughly 500 of the donors reported approximately 290 Gb of sequence data and 100 million to 140 million unique TCR beta sequences from some 180 million T cells. About 280 gigabases of sequencing data and around 80 million unique TCR sequences made up an early release that covered roughly 670 HLA-typed donors. Of the 300 to 450 genotyped donors, over 70% fell in the genetic ancestry cluster associated with self-reported Caucasian donors. The study was designed to test whether signatures of past pathogen exposure could be identified by cataloging public T cell receptors. The study used immunosequencing to profile the T cell repertoires of some 600 subjects and linked those repertoires to cytomegalovirus serostatus. Along with the approximately 670-subject first cohort, a separate validation cohort of 120 different subjects was used. To predict cytomegalovirus infection status, the study combined high-throughput TCR immunosequencing, statistical association of individual TCRs with disease status, and machine learning. A later analysis re-analyzed previously published TCR beta repertoires from 666 donors and added high-resolution HLA genotyping to study TCR occurrence patterns. In the later analysis, no new phenotypic data were used to find candidate immune exposures; instead, reliance was placed on TCR beta sequences and their occurrence across donors. To decide whether each TCR beta V gene segment behaved as functional or pseudogenic, an earlier analysis of over 500 of the donors relied on high-throughput TCR beta sequencing. Donor age, sex, ethnicity and CMV serostatus were compiled alongside the repertoire data. In a later genetic analysis, genome-wide SNP genotypes for about three fifths of the roughly 670 donors were used, and that subset was treated as a discovery cohort. Every discovery cohort repertoire had been produced on one sequencing platform. Both class I and class II loci were covered by HLA typing, at four-digit resolution. Typing coverage differed by locus: A, B, C, DRB1 and DQB1 were typed in about 629-640 donors, DQA1 in 522, DPA1 in some 600, and DPB1 in around 440. Five DR-DQ haplotypes were handled as single units for association and clustering because linkage in the cohort was strong. Among around 400 genotyped donors of the cohort, an average of roughly 230,000 unique TCR beta nucleotide sequences was sequenced per donor, of which approximately 19% were non-productive.

In total, approximately 690 healthy bone marrow donors made up the cohort. At the time of sampling, all cohort members were nominally healthy, though unrecorded immune exposures were likely present. The donor was CMV seropositive and was included in the group of 250 to 300 seropositive cohort members. Every donor gave a peripheral blood sample, and the peripheral blood mononuclear cells from that sample were used for TCR beta sequencing. Genomic DNA was extracted from the blood cell samples with the Qiagen DNeasy Blood Extraction Kit. What the study reported, not specific to this receptor: Because HLA typing was unavailable for some donors at each locus, only the typed subset was used in association tests. Specific HLA alleles were associated with 15,000 to 20,000 TCR beta sequences at a false discovery rate of 0.05 in a later analysis. Because counts were too low, roughly 16 rarely observed V segments, including chromosome 9 orphons, were excluded from the earlier analysis of 500 to 700 of the donors. A total of some 180 TCR beta chains were listed by the study as associated with cytomegalovirus. The cohort was sequenced for TCR beta chains only, and without alpha or paired-chain data the features that could be detected were limited. V-gene and J-gene trimming of TCR beta chains was associated with a missense DCLRE1C variant in a later genetic analysis, and the association was replicated in an independent cohort. In a later analysis, several top co-occurrence clusters were reported to appear linked to parvovirus B19, influenza, CMV and Epstein-Barr virus. In a later analysis, HLA-associated TCR beta chains showed more clonal expansion and lower generation probabilities than non-associated chains that were equally common. In an earlier analysis of 587 of the donors, most TCR beta V segments appeared in productive rearrangements about 87% or about 30% of the time, broadly matching IMGT annotations. Linkage disequilibrium might explain the correlated functional status among segregating V segments, but an unknown experimental factor could not be excluded. In vitro tests confirmed that a few of the cytomegalovirus-associated TCR beta chains recognize cytomegalovirus antigens. Across donors, most TCR sequences were observed very rarely, whereas some public TCRs were present in many individuals. Strong co-occurrence of HLA alleles, especially DR and DQ, made assigning TCR associations to individual alleles difficult. A later analysis found that TCR association rates varied across HLA loci, with DRB1 alleles showing the most associated TCRs and HLA-C alleles the fewest. A further reported finding was that TCR beta sequences accurately predicted the HLA-A and HLA-B alleles for most subjects in the first cohort. CMV serostatus was the only immune exposure information available for the cohort. Cytomegalovirus status was reported to be diagnosed by the classifier with high specificity and sensitivity in both the original and validation cohorts. According to the authors, the approach could potentially be generalized to other disease states and immunological phenotypes. Because the 87-base-pair reads could not distinguish some IMGT-functional V segments, including TRBV6-2 and TRBV6-3, those segments were excluded. A later analysis found that most CMV-associated TCR beta chains appeared HLA-restricted, with HLA associations seemingly driven largely by CMV exposure. The presence/absence analyses assumed that sequencing depth was roughly uniform across donors, and that assumption may not be true. A group of highly shared sequence variants was considered likely to be a technical artifact of the sequencing pipeline. In a later genetic analysis, fewer N-insertions in productive TCRs were reported among donors in an Asian-associated ancestry cluster than the approximately 670-donor mean.

The CDR3 runs 16 residues from the cysteine to the phenylalanine. Only the CDR3 DNA is retained, 48 bases long and in frame from the first base. The trim is 2 bases for V and 1 base for J, with a gap of 14 bases between the germline ends. CDR1 and CDR2 (MNHNY, SVGAGI) derive from the germline V gene (reference sequence). This receptor chain uses TRBV6-6 and TRBJ1-1; the D segment could be TRBD1, given 5 matching bases. The sequenced material came from PBMCs. This TCR was sampled from a woman aged 40 to 50 in good health and CMV-seropositive. This receptor carries the CDR3 CASSYGAVGQNTEAFF. The DNA sequence reads TGTGCCAGCAGTTACGGGGCAGTTGGACAGAACACTGAAGCTTTCTTT.